One T cell receptor beta chain is described in this entry. One end of the junction is discordant with germline, which a read error may explain. The germline CDR1 and CDR2 sequences are SQVTM and ANQGSEA. The CDR3 is 11 residues long. Total RNA amounting to around 530 ng was the source from which TCR beta cDNA was made with a constant-region primer. ARM-PCR was slightly modified, and three nested multiplex PCR rounds with it gave rise to the TCR beta libraries. In the first two PCR rounds, TRBV1-TRBV30 forward primers were paired with a C-beta reverse primer, and each round lasted about 10 cycles. TCRdb redid the calling of the multiplex PCR reads with MiXCR, one entry per CDR3 protein. The table has around 54,000 distinct CDR3 sequences, around three quarters seen once. This record comes from a study of tumor-infiltrating lymphocytes in primary liver carcinoma. Co-extraction of RNA and DNA was performed on roughly 20-31 mg of unsorted bulk tissue. Every tumor yielded five separate sampled regions.

Sequencing was carried out using liver tumor tissue from sampling region 2. Subset given: tumor region T2, inferior pole. This TCR derives from a man between 35 and 55 years old with primary liver carcinoma and hepatitis B virus infection. The V call is TRBV29-1, the J call TRBJ1-2; 8 bases are shared with TRBD1. The CDR3 bases are TGCAGCTGGACAGGGAAAAATGACTACGCCTTC. It encodes CSWTGKNDYAF.